Following are 11 T cell receptor beta chains from one sample sequenced in a study of CD4+ T cells in melanoma. Sequencing was performed with immunoSEQ multiplex PCR; in TCRdb, only in-frame clones are kept and a portion is missing. The repertoire consists of over 130,000 clones, with about 93% occurring once and the leading ten covering over 1.5%. All receptors come from a human donor with melanoma.

This chain connects TRBV5-1 to TRBJ1-4, with 10 bases fitting TRBD1. In germline, CDR1 is SGHRS, CDR2 YFSETQ. Trimming removed 0 bases from V and 7 bases from J; junction bases left unmatched: 3. The CDR3 loop spans 15 amino acids. For the CDR3, the DNA is TGCGCCAGCAGCTTGGGGGGACAGGGGTTTGAAAAACTGTTTTTT. It specifies CASSLGGQGFEKLFF.

V and J are TRBV5-8 and TRBJ1-5; D unclear. Per germline, CDR1 SGHTS and CDR2 YDEGEE. The CDR3 is 13 amino acids. V shed 1 base and J shed 10 bases, with 12 bases lying between them. The CDR3 DNA is TGTGCCAGCAGCTTGATGGAAGGGTATCCCCAGCATTTT. Its protein product is CASSLMEGYPQHF.

This chain joins TRBV7-6 and TRBJ2-5; a weak D match, TRBD2 (6 bases). Germline lookup yields CDR1 SGHVS and CDR2 FNYEAQ. V was shortened by 1 base and J by 5 bases, with 14 bases between the two germline ends. This CDR3 region has 15 residues. The CDR3, as DNA: TGTGCCAGCAGCTTAGTAGGGGTCGGAGGGGAGACCCAGTACTTC. As protein: CASSLVGVGGETQYF.

V gene TRBV5-1 combines with J gene TRBJ1-2; tentative D call: TRBD1 (5 bases). Germline lookup yields CDR1 SGHRS and CDR2 YFSETQ. Trimming shortened V by 0 bases and J by 4 bases, and 13 bases separated the two germline ends. CDR3 size: 15 residues. The CDR3: CASSLAGQGFYGYTF. In nucleotides, the CDR3 is TGCGCCAGCAGCTTGGCCGGTCAGGGCTTCTATGGCTACACCTTC. Variable domain in full (rest from reference TRBV5-1 and TRBJ1-2): KAGVTQTPRYLIKTRGQQVTLSCSPISGHRSVSWYQQTPGQGLQFLFEYFSETQRNKGNFPGRFSGRQFSNSRSEMNVSTLELGDSALYLCASSLAGQGFYGYTFGSGTRLTVV.

The chain uses TRBV19 and TRBJ2-2; no firm D call. CDR3 size: 16 residues. Trimming cost V 6 bases and J 5 bases, with 19 bases left between them. Germline loops: CDR1 LNHDA, CDR2 SQIVND (reference sequence). CDR3 nucleotides: TGTGCCAGTAGCGATCGCGTTATGAGGTTGACCGGGGAGCTGTTTTTT. This codes for CASSDRVMRLTGELFF.

This clone occurred once. The rearrangement uses TRBV12-5 and TRBJ2-2; D may be TRBD1 or TRBD2 (5 bases each). The CDR3 contains 14 residues. Germline lookup yields CDR1 LGHNT and CDR2 FRNRAP. V was pared by 4 bases and J by 8 bases, with 14 bases between. In DNA, the CDR3 is TGTGCTAGTGGTTGGGACGGACTGAATGGGGAGCTGTTTTTT. Protein sequence: CASGWDGLNGELFF.

The chain couples TRBV18 to TRBJ1-5; tentatively, D is TRBD1 (5 bases). The CDR3 spans 14 residues. The ends were cut back, 4 bases at V and 5 bases at J, with 12 bases in the middle. Germline values: CDR1 KGHSH, CDR2 LQKENI. The CDR3, as DNA: TGTGCCAGCTCACTAGGGGTCGATGATCAGCCCCAGCATTTT. Its protein is CASSLGVDDQPQHF.

The V gene is TRBV4-2, the J gene TRBJ1-2; unclear D gene. CDR3 size: 12 residues. Trimming shortened V by 2 bases and J by 2 bases, and 3 bases separated the two germline ends. Germline CDR1 reads LGHNA; CDR2 reads YNFKEQ. The CDR3 DNA reads as TGTGCCAGCAGCCAATCGAACTATGGCTACACCTTC. Encoded protein: CASSQSNYGYTF.

The chain combines TRBV5-1 with TRBJ1-4, with TRBD1 as a possible D gene (6 bases). Trimming cost V 0 bases and J 8 bases, with 17 bases left between them. The CDR3 length is 16 residues. Germline V gives CDR1 SGHRS, CDR2 YFSETQ. In nucleotides, the CDR3 is TGCGCCAGCAGCTTGGGGGACCGGGGGGCGAGGGAAAAACTGTTTTTT. Amino acids: CASSLGDRGAREKLFF.

J is TRBJ1-2 and V is TRBV7-9; 7 bases map to TRBD1. Germline lookup yields CDR1 SEHNR and CDR2 FQNEAQ (reference sequence). V lost 5 bases and J lost 6; bases outside the gene matches: 12. This CDR3 has 15 residues. CDR3 loop: CASSPPQTGLNGYTF. CDR3 in DNA: TGTGCCAGCAGCCCACCCCAGACAGGGTTAAATGGCTACACCTTC.

This chain connects TRBV12-5 to TRBJ2-2; D gene ambiguous. Germline V gene lookup returns CDR1 LGHNT and CDR2 FRNRAP. The CDR3 covers 12 residues. The V end lost 7 bases, the J end lost 7 bases, and 10 bases lay between the germline ends. CDR3: CASVPAFGELFF. In DNA form, the CDR3 reads TGTGCTAGTGTCCCGGCCTTCGGGGAGCTGTTTTTT.